Detailed here is one T cell receptor beta chain. The antigen is undetermined. The sample holds other DNA sequences that translate to the same CDR3. This entry belongs to a study of T cells in localized non-small cell lung cancer. Study observations and caveats: A median of approximately 60 of the top 100 tumor clones appeared in adjacent lung, which was paired and uninvolved. Those with higher blood T cell density had longer overall survival. Highest T cell clonality was seen in uninvolved adjacent lung, surpassing that measured in tumor.

Looked up from germline, CDR1 is MDHEN and CDR2 is SYDVKM. The CDR3 is made up of 14 amino acids. V lost 1 base and J 1 base, leaving 7 bases between the germline ends. The protocol was immunoSEQ multiplex PCR, while the TCRdb copy is restricted to in-frame clones and leaves out a portion. The top ten clones hold 4.1% of a sample with approximately 83,000 clones, approximately 91% of them seen once. The sequencing here drew on PBMCs, taken before any cancer treatment. This rearrangement joins TRBV28 to TRBJ1-1; D is undetermined. This receptor was taken from a woman between 35 and 75 years old with stage II squamous cell lung carcinoma. The CDR3 DNA reads TGTGCCAGCAGTTTATCGGTGCGGAACACTGAAGCTTTCTTT. Translation gives CASSLSVRNTEAFF.